The T cell receptor beta chain under discussion was sequenced for a study of blood T cells in healthy people across ages. Together with a sample-barcoded 5' primer, a J-beta primer mix was included in a second PCR lasting 7 to 11 cycles. TCRdb re-analysed the 5' RACE reads in MiXCR, keeping a single row per CDR3 protein. The sample consists of fewer than 2,000,000 distinct CDR3 sequences, 39% of them appearing once. In germline, CDR1 is MNHEY, CDR2 SVGAGI. The CDR3 consists of 14 residues. V dropped 0 bases and J dropped 6 bases, with 12 bases sitting between them. Material: blood. This receptor was identified in a human donor in good health. The chain is built from TRBV6-5 and TRBJ2-7; no clear D gene. CDR3 amino acids: CASSYSIGAIEQYF. Here the CDR3 DNA reads TGTGCCAGCAGTTACTCGATAGGCGCCATCGAGCAGTACTTC.